Sequencing of this TCR beta chain was carried out in a study of post-analysis software for immune sequencing data. Germline trimming cut 2 bases from V and 6 bases from J; bases unmatched to any gene: 2. The CDR3 extends over 14 amino acids. Unique molecular identifiers had been added to the TCR beta cDNA libraries. Each sample of roughly 0.9 to 11 million input T cells yielded roughly 500,000 cDNA molecules, so each molecule approximated one T cell. TCRdb ran MiXCR on the PCR reads and lists one entry per CDR3 protein. Found here are about 160,000 distinct CDR3 sequences, roughly 34% of them singletons; the top ten hold roughly 28%.

This chain uses TRBV12-3 or TRBV12-4 with TRBJ2-1; 9 nucleotides line up with TRBD2. The receptor comes from a girl aged 5-17 years with multiple sclerosis. The specimen comprised blood, sampled after autologous hematopoietic stem cell transplantation. CDR3 in amino acids: CASSLSGRINEQFF. The CDR3, as DNA: TGTGCCAGCAGTTTAAGCGGGAGGATCAATGAGCAGTTCTTC.